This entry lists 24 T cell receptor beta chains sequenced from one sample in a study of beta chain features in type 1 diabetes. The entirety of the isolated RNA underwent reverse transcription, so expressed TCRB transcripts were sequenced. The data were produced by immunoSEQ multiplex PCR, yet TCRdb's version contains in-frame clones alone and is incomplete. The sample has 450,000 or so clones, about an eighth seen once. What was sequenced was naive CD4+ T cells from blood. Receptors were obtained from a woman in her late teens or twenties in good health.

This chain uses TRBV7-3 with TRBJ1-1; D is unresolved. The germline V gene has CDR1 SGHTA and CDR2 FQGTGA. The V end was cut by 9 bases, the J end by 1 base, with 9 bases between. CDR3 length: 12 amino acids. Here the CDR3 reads CASGEGNTEAFF. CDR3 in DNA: TGTGCCAGTGGGGAGGGGAACACTGAAGCTTTCTTT.

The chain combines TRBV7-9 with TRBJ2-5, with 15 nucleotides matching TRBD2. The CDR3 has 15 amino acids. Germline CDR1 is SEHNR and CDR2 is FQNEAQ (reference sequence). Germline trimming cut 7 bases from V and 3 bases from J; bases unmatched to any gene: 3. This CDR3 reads CASIRTSGREETQYF. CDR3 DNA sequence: TGTGCCAGCATCCGGACTAGCGGGAGGGAAGAGACCCAGTACTTC.

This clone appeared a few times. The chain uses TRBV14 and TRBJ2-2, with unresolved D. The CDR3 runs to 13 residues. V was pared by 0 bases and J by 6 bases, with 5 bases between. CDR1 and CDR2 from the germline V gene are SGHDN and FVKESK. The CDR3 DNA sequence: TGTGCCAGCAGCCAAGAGCGTGCCGGGGAGCTGTTTTTT. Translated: CASSQERAGELFF.

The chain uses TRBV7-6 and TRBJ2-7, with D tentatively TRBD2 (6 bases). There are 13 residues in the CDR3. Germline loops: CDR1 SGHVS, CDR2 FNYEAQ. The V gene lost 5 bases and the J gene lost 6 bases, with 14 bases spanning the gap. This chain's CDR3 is CASSPGPGGEQYV. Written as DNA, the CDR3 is TGTGCCAGCAGCCCCGGGCCCGGGGGCGAGCAGTACGTC.

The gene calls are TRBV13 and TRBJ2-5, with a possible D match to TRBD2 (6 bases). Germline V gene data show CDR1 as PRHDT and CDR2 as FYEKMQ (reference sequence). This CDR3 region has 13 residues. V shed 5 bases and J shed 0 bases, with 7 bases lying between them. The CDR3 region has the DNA TGTGCCAGCAGCACGGGAGACCAAGAGACCCAGTACTTC. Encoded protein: CASSTGDQETQYF.

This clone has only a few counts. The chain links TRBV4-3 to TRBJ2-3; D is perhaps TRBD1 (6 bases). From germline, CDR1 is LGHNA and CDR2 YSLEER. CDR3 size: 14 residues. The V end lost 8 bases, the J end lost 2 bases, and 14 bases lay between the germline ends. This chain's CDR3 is CASGFRGFTDTQYF. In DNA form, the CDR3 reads TGCGCCAGCGGATTCAGGGGTTTCACAGATACGCAGTATTTT.

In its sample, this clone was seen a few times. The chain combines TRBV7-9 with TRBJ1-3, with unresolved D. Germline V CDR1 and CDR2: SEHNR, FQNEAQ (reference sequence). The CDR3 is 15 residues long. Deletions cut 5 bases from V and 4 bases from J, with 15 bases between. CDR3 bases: TGTGCCAGCAGCCGAAGGGAGGTTGGCGGAAACACCATATATTTT. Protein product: CASSRREVGGNTIYF. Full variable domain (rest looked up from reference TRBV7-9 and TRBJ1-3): DTGVSQNPRHKITKRGQNVTFRCDPISEHNRLYWYRQTLGQGPEFLTYFQNEAQLEKSRLLSDRFSAERPKGSFSTLEIQRTEQGDSAMYLCASSRREVGGNTIYFGEGSWLTVV.

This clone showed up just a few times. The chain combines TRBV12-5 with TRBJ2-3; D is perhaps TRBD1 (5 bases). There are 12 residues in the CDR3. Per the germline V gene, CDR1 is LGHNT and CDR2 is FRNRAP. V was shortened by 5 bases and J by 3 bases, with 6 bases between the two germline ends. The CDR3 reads CASGHRTDTQYF. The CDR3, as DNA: TGTGCTAGTGGTCACAGGACAGATACGCAGTATTTT.

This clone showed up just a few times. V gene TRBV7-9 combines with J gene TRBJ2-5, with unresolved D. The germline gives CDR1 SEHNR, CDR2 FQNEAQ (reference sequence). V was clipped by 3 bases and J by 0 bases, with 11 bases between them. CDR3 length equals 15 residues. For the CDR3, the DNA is TGTGCCAGCAGCTTCCCTCTATGGGACCAAGAGACCCAGTACTTC. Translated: CASSFPLWDQETQYF.

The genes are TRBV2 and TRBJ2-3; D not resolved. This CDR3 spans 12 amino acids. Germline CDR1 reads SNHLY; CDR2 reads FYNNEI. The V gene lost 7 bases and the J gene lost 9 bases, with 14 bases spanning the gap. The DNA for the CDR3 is TGTGCCAGCACAGGCGGATCCAGAACGCAGTATTTT. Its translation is CASTGGSRTQYF.

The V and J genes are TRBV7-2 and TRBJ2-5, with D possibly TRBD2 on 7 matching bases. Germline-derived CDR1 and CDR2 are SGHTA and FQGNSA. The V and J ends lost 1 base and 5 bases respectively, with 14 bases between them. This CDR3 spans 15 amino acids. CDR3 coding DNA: TGTGCCAGCAGCTTAGTAGGGGGGGCCACCGAGACCCAGTACTTC. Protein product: CASSLVGGATETQYF.

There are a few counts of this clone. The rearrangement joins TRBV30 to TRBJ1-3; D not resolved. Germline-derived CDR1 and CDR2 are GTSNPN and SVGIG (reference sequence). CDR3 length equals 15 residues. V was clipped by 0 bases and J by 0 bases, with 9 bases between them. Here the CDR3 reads CAWSVRRSSGNTIYF. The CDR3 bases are TGTGCCTGGAGTGTACGAAGGAGCTCTGGAAACACCATATATTTT.

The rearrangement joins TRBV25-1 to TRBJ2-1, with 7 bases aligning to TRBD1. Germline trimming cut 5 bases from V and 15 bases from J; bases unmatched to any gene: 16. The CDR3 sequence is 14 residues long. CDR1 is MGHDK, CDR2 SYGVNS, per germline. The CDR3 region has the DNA TGTGCCAGCAGTTCAACCGGGACAGCGCCAGGGGGGTTCTTC. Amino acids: CASSSTGTAPGGFF.

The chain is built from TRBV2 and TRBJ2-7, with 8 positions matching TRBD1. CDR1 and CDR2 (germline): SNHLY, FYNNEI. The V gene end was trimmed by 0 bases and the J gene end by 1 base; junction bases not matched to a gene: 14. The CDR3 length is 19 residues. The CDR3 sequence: CASSEALSPRQGISYEQYF. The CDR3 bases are TGTGCCAGCAGTGAAGCGCTTTCCCCAAGACAGGGGATTTCCTACGAGCAGTACTTC.

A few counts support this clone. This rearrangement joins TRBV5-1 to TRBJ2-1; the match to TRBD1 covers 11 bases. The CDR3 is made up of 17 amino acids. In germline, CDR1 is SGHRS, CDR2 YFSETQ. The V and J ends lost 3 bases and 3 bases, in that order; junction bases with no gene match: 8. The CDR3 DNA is TGCGCCAGCAGCTCTACGGACAGGGGGCATAACTACAATGAGCAGTTCTTC. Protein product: CASSSTDRGHNYNEQFF.

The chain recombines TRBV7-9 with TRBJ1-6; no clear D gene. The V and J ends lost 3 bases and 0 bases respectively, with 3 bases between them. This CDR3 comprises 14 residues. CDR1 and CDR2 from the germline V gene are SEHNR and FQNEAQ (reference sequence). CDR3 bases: TGTGCCAGCAGCTTCAGCTCCTATAATTCACCCCTCCACTTT. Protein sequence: CASSFSSYNSPLHF.

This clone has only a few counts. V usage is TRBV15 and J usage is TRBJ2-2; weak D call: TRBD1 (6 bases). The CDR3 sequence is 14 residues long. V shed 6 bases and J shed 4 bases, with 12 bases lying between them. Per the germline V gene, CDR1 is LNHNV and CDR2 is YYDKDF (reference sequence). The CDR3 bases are TGTGCCACCAGGCCAACAGGGTCCACCGGGGAGCTGTTTTTT. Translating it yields CATRPTGSTGELFF.

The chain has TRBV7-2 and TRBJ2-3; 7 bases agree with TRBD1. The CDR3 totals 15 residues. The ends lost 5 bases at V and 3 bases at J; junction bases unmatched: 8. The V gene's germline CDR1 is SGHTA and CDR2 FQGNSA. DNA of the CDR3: TGTGCCAGCAGCCCCGGACAGGTAGTGACAGATACGCAGTATTTT. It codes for CASSPGQVVTDTQYF.

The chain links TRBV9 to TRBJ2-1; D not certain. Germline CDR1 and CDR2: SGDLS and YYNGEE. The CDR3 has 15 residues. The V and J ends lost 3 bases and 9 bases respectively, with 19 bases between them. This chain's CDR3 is CASSARVGSVGEQFF. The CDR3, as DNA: TGTGCCAGCAGCGCGAGAGTTGGTTCGGTCGGTGAGCAGTTCTTC. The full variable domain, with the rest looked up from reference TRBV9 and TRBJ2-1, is DSGVTQTPKHLITATGQRVTLRCSPRSGDLSVYWYQQSLDQGLQFLIQYYNGEERAKGNILERFSAQQFPDLHSELNLSSLELGDSALYFCASSARVGSVGEQFFGPGTRLTVL.

The CDR3 region has the DNA TGCAGCGTTGCCCCCCGGGACCGGGCCCAGTACTTC. It specifies CSVAPRDRAQYF. The chain combines TRBV29-1 with TRBJ2-5; D possibly matches TRBD1 or TRBD2 (5 bases each). Trimming removed 4 bases at V and 9 bases at J, with 15 bases between. CDR3 length equals 12 residues. The germline V gene encodes CDR1 SQVTM and CDR2 ANQGSEA. Full variable domain (missing parts from reference TRBV29-1 and TRBJ2-5): SAVISQKPSRDICQRGTSLTIQCQVDSQVTMMFWYRQQPGQSLTLIATANQGSEATYESGFVIDKFPISRPNLTFSTLTVSNMSPEDSSIYLCSVAPRDRAQYFGPGTRLLVL.

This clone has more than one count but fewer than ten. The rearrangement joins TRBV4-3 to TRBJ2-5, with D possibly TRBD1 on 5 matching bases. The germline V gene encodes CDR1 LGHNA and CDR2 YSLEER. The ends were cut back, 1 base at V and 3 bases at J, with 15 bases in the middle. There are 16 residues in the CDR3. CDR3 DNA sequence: TGCGCCAGCAGCCAAGGCCCCCTGGGCAGGGAAGAGACCCAGTACTTC. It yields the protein CASSQGPLGREETQYF.

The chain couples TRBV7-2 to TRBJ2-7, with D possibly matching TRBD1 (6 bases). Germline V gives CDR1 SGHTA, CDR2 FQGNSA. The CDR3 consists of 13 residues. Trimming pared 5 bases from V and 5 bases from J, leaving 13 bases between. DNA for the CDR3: TGTGCCAGCAGCATTAGGGCAGGGGACGAGCAGTACGTC. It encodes CASSIRAGDEQYV.

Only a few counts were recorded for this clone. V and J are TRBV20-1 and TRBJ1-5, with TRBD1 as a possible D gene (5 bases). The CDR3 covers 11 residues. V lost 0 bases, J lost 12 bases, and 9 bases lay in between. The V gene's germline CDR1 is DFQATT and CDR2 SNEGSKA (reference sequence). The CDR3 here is CSARESDSQHF. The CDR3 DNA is TGCAGTGCTAGAGAAAGTGACAGCCAGCATTTT.

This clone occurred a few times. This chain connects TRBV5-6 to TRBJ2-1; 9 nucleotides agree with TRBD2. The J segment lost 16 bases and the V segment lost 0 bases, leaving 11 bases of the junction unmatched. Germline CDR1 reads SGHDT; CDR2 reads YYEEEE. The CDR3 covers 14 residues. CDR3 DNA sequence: TGTGCCAGCAGCTTGGTGCCTAGCGGGACGCTCATCTTCTTC. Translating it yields CASSLVPSGTLIFF.